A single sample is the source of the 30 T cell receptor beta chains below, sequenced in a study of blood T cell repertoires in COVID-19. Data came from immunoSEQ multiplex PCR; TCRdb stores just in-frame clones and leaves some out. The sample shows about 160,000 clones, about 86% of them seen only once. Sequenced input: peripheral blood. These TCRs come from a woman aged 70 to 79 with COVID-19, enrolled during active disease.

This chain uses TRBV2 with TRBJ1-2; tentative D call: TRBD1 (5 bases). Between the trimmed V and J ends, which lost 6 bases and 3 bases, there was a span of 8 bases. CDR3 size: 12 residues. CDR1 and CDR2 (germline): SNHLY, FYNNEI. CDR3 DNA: TGTGCCAGCAGGCAGGGCGACTATGGCTACACCTTC. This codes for CASRQGDYGYTF. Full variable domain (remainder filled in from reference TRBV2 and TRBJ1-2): EPEVTQTPSHQVTQMGQEVILRCVPISNHLYFYWYRQILGQKVEFLVSFYNNEISEKSEIFDDQFSVERPDGSNFTLKIRSTKLEDSAMYFCASRQGDYGYTFGSGTRLTVV.

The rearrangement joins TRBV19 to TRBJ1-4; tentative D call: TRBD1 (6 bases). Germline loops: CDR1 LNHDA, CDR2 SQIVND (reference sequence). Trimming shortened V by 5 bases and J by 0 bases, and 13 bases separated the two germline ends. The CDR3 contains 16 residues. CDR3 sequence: CASSGFRTATNEKLFF. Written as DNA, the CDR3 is TGTGCCAGTAGTGGATTTCGGACAGCAACTAATGAAAAACTGTTTTTT.

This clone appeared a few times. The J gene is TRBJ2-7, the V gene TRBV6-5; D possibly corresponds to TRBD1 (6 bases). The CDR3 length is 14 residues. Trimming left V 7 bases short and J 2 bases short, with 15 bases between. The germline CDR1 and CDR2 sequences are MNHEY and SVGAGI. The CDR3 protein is CASKWTEKTYEQYF. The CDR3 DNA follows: TGTGCCAGCAAATGGACAGAGAAAACCTACGAGCAGTACTTC.

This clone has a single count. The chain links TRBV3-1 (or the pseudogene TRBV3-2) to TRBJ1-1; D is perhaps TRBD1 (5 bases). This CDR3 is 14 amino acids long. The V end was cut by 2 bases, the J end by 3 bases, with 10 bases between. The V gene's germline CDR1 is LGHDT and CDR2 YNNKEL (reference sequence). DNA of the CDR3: TGTGCCAGCAGCCAATGGGGGGGGGACACTGAAGCTTTCTTT. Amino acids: CASSQWGGDTEAFF.

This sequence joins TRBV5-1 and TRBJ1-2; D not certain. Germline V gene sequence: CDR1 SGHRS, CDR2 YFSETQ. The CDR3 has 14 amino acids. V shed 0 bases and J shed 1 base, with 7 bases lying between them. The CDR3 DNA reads TGCGCCAGCAGCTTGGCCGAGTTTAACTATGGCTACACCTTC. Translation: CASSLAEFNYGYTF. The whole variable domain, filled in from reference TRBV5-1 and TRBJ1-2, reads KAGVTQTPRYLIKTRGQQVTLSCSPISGHRSVSWYQQTPGQGLQFLFEYFSETQRNKGNFPGRFSGRQFSNSRSEMNVSTLELGDSALYLCASSLAEFNYGYTFGSGTRLTVV.

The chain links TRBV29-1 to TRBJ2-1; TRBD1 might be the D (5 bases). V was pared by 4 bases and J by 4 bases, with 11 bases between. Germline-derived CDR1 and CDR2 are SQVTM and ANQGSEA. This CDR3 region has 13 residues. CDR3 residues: CSVGATGYNEQFF. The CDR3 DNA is TGCAGCGTTGGAGCTACAGGATACAATGAGCAGTTCTTC.

CDR3 sequence: CASTSGQGPGNTIYF. CDR3 bases: TGTGCCAGTACTTCAGGACAGGGTCCAGGAAACACCATATATTTT. The rearrangement joins TRBV19 to TRBJ1-3, with TRBD1 matching over 8 bases. This CDR3 is built from 15 residues. From germline, CDR1 is LNHDA and CDR2 SQIVND (reference sequence). J was trimmed by 4 bases and V by 7 bases; bases with no gene match: 9.

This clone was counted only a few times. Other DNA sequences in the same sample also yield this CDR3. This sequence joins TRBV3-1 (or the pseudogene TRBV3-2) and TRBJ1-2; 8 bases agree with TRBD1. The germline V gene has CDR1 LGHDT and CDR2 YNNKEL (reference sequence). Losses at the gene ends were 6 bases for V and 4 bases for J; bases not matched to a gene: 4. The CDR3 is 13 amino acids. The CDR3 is CASSPGTGYGYTF. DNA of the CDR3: TGTGCCAGCAGTCCCGGGACAGGCTATGGCTACACCTTC.

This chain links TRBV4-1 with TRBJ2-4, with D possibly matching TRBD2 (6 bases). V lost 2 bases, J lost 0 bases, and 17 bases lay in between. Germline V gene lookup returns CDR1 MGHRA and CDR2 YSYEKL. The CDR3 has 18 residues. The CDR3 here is CASSQRSGEPLAKNIQYF. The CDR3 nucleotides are TGCGCCAGCAGCCAAAGATCGGGGGAGCCTTTAGCCAAAAACATTCAGTACTTC.

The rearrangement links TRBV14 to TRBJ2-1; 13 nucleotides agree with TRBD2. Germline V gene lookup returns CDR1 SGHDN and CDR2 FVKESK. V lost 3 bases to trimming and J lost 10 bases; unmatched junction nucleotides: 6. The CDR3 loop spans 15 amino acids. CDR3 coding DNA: TGTGCCAGCAGCCACCTACTAGCGGGGGGGAGGGAGCAGTTCTTC. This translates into CASSHLLAGGREQFF.

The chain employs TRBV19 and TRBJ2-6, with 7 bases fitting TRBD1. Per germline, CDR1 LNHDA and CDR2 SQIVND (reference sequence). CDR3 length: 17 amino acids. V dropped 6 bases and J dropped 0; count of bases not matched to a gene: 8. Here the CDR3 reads CASRTSRGSSGANVLTF. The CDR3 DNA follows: TGTGCCAGTAGAACCTCCAGGGGGAGCTCTGGGGCCAACGTCCTGACTTTC.

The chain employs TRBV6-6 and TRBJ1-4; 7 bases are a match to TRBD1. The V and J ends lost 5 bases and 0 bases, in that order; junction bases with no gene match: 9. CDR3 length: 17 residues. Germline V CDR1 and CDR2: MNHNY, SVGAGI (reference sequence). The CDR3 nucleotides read TGTGCCAGCAGTCCGGCCGTAGGGGGCCCAACTAATGAAAAACTGTTTTTT. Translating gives CASSPAVGGPTNEKLFF.

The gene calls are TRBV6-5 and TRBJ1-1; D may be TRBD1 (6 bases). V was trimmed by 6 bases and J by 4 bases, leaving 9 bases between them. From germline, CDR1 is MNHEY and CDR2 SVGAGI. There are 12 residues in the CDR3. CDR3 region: CASSDRITEAFF. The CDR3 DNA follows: TGTGCCAGCAGCGACAGGATCACTGAAGCTTTCTTT.

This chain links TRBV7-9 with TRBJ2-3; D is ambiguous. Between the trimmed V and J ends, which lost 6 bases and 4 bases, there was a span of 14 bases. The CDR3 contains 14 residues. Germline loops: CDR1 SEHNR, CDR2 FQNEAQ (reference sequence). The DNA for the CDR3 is TGTGCCAGCAGTGCAACACCTGAGGCAGATACGCAGTATTTT. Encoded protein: CASSATPEADTQYF. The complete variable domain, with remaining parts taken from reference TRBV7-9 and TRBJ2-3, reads DTGVSQNPRHKITKRGQNVTFRCDPISEHNRLYWYRQTLGQGPEFLTYFQNEAQLEKSRLLSDRFSAERPKGSFSTLEIQRTEQGDSAMYLCASSATPEADTQYFGPGTRLTVL.

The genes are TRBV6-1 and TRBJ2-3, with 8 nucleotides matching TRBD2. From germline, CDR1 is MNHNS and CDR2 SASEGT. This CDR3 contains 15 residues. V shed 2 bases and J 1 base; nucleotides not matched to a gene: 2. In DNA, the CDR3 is TGTGCCAGCAGTGAACGCGGGGGGCGCACAGATACGCAGTATTTT. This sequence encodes CASSERGGRTDTQYF.

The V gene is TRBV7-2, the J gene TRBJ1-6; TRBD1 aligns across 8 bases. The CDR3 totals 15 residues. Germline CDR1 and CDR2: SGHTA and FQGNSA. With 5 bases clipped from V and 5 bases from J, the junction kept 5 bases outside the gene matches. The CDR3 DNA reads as TGTGCCAGCAGCACTCGGACAGGGAATAATTCACCCCTCCACTTT. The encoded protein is CASSTRTGNNSPLHF.

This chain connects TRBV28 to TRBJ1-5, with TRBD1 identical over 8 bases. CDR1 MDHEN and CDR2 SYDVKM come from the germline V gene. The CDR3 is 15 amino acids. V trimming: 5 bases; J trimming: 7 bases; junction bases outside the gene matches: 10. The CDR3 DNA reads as TGTGCCAGCAGTCCGCGGACAGGGATTGACCAGCCCCAGCATTTT. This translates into CASSPRTGIDQPQHF.

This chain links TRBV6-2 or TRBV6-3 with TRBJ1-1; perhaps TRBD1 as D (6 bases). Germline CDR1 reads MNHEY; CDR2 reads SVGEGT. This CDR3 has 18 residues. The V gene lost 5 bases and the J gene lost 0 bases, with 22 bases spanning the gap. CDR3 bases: TGTGCCAGCAGTCAGTCAGTATTCCGGACAGCCATGAACACTGAAGCTTTCTTT. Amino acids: CASSQSVFRTAMNTEAFF.

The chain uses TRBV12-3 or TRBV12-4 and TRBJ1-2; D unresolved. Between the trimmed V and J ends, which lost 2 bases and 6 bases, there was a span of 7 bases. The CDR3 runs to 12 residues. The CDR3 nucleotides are TGTGCCAGCAGTTTATCAGATCATGGCTACACCTTC. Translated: CASSLSDHGYTF.

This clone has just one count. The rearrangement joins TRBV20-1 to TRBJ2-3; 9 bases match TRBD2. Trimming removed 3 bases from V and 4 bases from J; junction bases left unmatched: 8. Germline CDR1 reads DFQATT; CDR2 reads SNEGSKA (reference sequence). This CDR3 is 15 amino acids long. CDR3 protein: CSASVGSGRSDTQYF. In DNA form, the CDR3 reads TGCAGTGCTAGTGTTGGTAGCGGGAGATCAGATACGCAGTATTTT.

This CDR3 is CASSPGTGSHQPQHF. Written as DNA, the CDR3 is TGTGCCAGCAGTCCGGGGACAGGGAGTCATCAGCCCCAGCATTTT. This chain connects TRBV6-6 to TRBJ1-5, with TRBD1 identical over 9 bases. Trimming cost V 5 bases and J 5 bases; bases outside gene matches: 7. CDR3 length equals 15 residues. The germline V gene encodes CDR1 MNHNY and CDR2 SVGAGI (reference sequence).

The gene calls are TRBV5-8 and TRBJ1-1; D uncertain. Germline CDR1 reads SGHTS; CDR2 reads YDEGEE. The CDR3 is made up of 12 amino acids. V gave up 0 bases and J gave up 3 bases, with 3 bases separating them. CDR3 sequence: CASSLVDTEAFF. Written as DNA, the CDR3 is TGTGCCAGCAGCTTGGTAGACACTGAAGCTTTCTTT. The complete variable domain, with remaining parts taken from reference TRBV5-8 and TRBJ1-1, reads EAGVTQSPTHLIKTRGQQATLRCSPISGHTSVYWYQQALGLGLQFLLWYDEGEERNRGNFPPRFSGRQFPNYSSELNVNALELEDSALYLCASSLVDTEAFFGQGTRLTVV.

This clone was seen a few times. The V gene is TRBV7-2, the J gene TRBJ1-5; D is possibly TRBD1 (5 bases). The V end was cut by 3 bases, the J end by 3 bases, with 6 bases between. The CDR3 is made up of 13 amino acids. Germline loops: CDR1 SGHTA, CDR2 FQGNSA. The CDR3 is CASSFGHNQPQHF. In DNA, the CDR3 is TGTGCCAGCAGCTTCGGACACAATCAGCCCCAGCATTTT.

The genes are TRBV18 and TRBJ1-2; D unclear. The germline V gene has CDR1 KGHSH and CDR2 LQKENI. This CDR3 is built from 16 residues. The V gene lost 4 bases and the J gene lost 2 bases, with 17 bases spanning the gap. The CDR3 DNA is TGTGCCAGCTCACTAAACACCGCCGACTGGAACTATGGCTACACCTTC. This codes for CASSLNTADWNYGYTF.

CDR3 nucleotide sequence: TGTGCCAGCTCACAAGACAGGGTACTTTTCAGCTCCTATAATTCACCCCTCCACTTT. It is translated as CASSQDRVLFSSYNSPLHF. The V gene is TRBV18, the J gene TRBJ1-6; the match to TRBD1 covers 7 bases. The germline V gene has CDR1 KGHSH and CDR2 LQKENI. V lost 4 bases and J lost 0; bases outside the gene matches: 12. The CDR3 is 19 residues long. The whole variable domain, remainder taken from reference TRBV18 and TRBJ1-6, is NAGVMQNPRHLVRRRGQEARLRCSPMKGHSHVYWYRQLPEEGLKFMVYLQKENIIDESGMPKERFSAEFPKEGPSILRIQQVVRGDSAAYFCASSQDRVLFSSYNSPLHFGNGTRLTVT.

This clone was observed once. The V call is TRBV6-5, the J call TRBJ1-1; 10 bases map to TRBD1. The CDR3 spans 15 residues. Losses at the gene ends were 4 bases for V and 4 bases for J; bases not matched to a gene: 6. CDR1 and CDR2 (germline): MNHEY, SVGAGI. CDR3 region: CASSLWTGGSTEAFF. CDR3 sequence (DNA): TGTGCCAGCAGTTTGTGGACAGGGGGGAGCACTGAAGCTTTCTTT.

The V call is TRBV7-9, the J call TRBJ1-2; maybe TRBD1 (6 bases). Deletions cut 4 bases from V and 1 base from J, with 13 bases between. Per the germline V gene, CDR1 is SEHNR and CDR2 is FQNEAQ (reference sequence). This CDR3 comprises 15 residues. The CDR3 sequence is CASSSEDSFNYGYTF. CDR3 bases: TGTGCCAGCAGCTCAGAGGACAGCTTTAACTATGGCTACACCTTC.

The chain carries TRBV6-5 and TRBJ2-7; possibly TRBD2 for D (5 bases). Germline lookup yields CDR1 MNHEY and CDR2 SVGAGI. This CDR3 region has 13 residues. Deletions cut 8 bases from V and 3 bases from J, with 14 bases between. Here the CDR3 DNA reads TGTGCCAGCCGATTCGAGGGTTTCTACGAGCAGTACTTC. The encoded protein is CASRFEGFYEQYF.

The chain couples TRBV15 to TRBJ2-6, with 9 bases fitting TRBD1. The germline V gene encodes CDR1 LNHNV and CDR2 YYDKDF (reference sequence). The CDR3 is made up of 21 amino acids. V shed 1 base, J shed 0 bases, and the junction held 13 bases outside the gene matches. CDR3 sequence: CATSRGLEQGAPGSGANVLTF. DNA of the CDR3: TGTGCCACCAGCAGAGGGTTGGAACAGGGGGCGCCGGGCTCTGGGGCCAACGTCCTGACTTTC.

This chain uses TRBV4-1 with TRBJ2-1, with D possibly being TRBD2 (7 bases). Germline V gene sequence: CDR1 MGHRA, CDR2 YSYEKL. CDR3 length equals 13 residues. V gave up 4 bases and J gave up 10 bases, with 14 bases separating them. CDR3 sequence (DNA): TGCGCCAGCAGCCTCCGGGGGGCTAGGGAGCAGTTCTTC. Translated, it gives CASSLRGAREQFF.